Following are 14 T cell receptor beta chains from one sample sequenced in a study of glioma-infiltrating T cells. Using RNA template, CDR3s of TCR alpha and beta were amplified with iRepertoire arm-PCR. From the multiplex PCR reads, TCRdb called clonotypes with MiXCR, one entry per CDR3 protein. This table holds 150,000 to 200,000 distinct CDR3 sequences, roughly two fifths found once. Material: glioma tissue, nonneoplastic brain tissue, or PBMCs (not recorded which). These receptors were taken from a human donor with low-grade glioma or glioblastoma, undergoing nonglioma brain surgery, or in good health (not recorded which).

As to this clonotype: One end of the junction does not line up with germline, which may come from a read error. The CDR3 nucleotides read TGTGCCAACAGCCAAGGCGGGAGTACTAACTATGGCTACACCTTC. This codes for CANSQGGSTNYGYTF. V and J are TRBV3-1 and TRBJ1-2; D is unresolved. The germline gives CDR1 LGHDT, CDR2 YNNKEL (reference sequence). There are 15 residues in the CDR3.

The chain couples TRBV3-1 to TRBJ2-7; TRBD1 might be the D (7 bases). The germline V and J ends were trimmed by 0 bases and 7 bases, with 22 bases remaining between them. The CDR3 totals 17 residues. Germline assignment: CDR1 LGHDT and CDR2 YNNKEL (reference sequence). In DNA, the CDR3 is TGTGCCAGCAGCCAAGAGAGAGGACTAAAGGGACAGACAGAGCAGTACTTC. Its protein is CASSQERGLKGQTEQYF.

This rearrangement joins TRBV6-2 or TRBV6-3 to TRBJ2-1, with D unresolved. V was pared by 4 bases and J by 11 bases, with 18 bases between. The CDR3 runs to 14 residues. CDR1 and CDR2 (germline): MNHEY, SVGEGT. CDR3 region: CASSSPDWKNKQFF. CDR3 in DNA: TGTGCCAGCAGTTCACCAGACTGGAAGAATAAGCAGTTCTTC.

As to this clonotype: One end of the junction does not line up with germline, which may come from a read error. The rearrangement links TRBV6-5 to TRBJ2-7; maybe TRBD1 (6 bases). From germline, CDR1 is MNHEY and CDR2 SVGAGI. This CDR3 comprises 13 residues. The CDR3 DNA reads TGTGCCAGCAGTGTCCAGGGGAATTACGATCAGTGCTTC. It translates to CASSVQGNYDQCF.

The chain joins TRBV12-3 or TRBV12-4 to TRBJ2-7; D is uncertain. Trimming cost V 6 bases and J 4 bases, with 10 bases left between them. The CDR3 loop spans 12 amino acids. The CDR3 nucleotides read TGTGCCAGCAGAGGCCTTGGGTACGAGCAGTACTTC. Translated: CASRGLGYEQYF.

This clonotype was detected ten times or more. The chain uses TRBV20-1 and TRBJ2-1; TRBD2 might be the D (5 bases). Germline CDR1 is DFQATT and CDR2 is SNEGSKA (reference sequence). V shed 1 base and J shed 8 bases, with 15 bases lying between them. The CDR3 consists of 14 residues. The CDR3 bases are TGCAGTGCTAGAGTCCAGCGGTTGATGGATGAGCAGTTCTTC. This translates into CSARVQRLMDEQFF.

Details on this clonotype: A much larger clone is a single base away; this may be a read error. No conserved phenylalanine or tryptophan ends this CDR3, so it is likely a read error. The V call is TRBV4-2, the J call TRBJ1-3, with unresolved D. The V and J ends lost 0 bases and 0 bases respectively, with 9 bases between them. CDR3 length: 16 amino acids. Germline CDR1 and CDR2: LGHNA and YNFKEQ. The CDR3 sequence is CASSQEVMSSGNTIYS. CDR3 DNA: TGTGCCAGCAGCCAAGAAGTCATGAGCTCTGGAAACACCATATATTCT.

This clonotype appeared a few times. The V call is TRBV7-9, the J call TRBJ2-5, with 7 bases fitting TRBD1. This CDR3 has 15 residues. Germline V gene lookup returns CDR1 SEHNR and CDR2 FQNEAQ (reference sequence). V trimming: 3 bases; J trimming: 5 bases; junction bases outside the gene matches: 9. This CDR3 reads CASSLDRTVGETQYF. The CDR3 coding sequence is TGTGCCAGCAGCTTGGACAGGACCGTTGGGGAGACCCAGTACTTC.

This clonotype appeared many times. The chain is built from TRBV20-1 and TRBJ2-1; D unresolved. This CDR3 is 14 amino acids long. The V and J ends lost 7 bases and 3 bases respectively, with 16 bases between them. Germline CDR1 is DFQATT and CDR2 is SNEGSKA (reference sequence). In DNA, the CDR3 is TGCAGTGTTAGCCCGGACGGCATCTACAATGAGCAGTTCTTC. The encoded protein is CSVSPDGIYNEQFF.

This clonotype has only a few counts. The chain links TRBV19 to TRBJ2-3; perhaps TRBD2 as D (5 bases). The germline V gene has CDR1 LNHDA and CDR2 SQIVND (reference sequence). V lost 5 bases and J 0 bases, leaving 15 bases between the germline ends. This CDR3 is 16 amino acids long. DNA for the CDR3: TGTGCCAGTAGTCCTTTACGGTCGGGAAGCACAGATACGCAGTATTTT. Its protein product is CASSPLRSGSTDTQYF.

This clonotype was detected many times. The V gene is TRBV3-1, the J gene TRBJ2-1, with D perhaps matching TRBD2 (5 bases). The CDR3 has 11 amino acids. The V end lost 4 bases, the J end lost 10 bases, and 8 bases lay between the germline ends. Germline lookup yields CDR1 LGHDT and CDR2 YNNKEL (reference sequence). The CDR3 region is CASSPGGEQFF. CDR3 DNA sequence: TGTGCCAGCAGCCCCGGCGGGGAGCAGTTCTTC.

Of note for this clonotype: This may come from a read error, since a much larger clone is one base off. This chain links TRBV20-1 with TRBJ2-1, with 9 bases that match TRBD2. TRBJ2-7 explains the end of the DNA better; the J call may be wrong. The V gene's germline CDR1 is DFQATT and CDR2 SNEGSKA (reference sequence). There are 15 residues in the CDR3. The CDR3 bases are TGCAGTGCCGCCCCCGGGACTAGCCCCTACAATGAGCAGTACTTC. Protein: CSAAPGTSPYNEQYF.

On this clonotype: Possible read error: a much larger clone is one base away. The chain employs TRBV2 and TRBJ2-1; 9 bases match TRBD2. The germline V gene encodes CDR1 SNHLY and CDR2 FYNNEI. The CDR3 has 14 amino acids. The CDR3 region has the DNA TGTGACAGCAGTGTAGCGGGAGAGGTACATGAGCAGTTCTTC. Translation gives CDSSVAGEVHEQFF.

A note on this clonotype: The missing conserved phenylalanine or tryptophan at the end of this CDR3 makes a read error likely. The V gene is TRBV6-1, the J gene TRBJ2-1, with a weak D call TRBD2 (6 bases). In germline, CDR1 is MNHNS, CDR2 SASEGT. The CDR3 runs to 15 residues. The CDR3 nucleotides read TGTGCCAGCAGCCCTCTTAGCGGCTCCTACAATAAGCAGTTCCTC. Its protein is CASSPLSGSYNKQFL.